This section outlines one T cell receptor (beta chain) sequence together with its context. Antigen unknown. Data came from immunoSEQ multiplex PCR; TCRdb stores just in-frame clones and leaves some out. The sample lists 120,000 or so clones, around 90% occurring once. Germline lookup yields CDR1 DFQATT and CDR2 SNEGSKA (reference sequence). The CDR3 runs 11 residues. Trimming stripped 2 bases from V and 4 bases from J, with 3 bases between. The data were obtained in a study of T cell responses to AZD1222 COVID-19 vaccine. Study results and limitations: Only a handful of AZD1222 recipients were seropositive at baseline. White British people made up most donors, females outnumbered males, and clonal diversity was possibly underestimated. Reports indicate that nearly half of spike-specific TCRs are directed at unmutated variant regions. Regions 160-218 and 743-854 dominated among vaccine-associated CD4 TCRs spanning spike.

The genes are TRBV20-1 and TRBJ1-3; D remains ambiguous. This receptor was taken from an adult in good health. Source: peripheral blood, taken on day 0 of AZD1222 vaccination. The CDR3 reads CSARFGNTIYF. In DNA, the CDR3 is TGCAGTGCTAGATTCGGAAACACCATATATTTT.